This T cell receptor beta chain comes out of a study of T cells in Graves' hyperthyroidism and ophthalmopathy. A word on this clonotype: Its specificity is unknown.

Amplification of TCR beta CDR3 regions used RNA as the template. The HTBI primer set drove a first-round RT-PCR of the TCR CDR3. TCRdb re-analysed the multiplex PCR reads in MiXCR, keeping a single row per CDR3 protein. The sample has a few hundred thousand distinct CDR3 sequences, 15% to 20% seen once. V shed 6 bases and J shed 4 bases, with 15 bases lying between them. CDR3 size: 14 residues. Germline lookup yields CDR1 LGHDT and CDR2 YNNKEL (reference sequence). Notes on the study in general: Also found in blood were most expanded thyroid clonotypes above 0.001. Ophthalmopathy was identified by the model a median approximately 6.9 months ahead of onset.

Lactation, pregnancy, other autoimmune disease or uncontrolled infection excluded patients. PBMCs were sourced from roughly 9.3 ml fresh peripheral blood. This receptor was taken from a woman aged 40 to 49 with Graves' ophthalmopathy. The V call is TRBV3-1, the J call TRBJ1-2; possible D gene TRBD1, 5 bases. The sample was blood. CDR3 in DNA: TGTGCCAGCAGTCGAAACAGGCCTATCTATGGCTACACCTTC. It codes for CASSRNRPIYGYTF. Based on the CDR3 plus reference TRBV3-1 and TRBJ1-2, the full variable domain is DTAVSQTPKYLVTQMGNDKSIKCEQNLGHDTMYWYKQDSKKFLKIMFSYNNKELIINETVPNRFSPKSPDKAHLNLHINSLELGDSAVYFCASSRNRPIYGYTFGSGTRLTVV.